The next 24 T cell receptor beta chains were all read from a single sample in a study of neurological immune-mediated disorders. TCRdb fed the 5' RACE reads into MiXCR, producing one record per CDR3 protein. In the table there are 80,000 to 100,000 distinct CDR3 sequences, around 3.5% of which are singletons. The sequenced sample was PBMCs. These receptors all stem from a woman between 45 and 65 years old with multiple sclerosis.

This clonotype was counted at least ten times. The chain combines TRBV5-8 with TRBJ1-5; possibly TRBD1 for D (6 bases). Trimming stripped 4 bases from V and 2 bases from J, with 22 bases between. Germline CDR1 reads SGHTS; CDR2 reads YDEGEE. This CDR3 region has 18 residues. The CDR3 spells CASSRGGGGSSGNQPQHF. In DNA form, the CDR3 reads TGTGCCAGCAGCCGGGGGGGCGGCGGCAGTTCTGGCAATCAGCCCCAGCATTTT.

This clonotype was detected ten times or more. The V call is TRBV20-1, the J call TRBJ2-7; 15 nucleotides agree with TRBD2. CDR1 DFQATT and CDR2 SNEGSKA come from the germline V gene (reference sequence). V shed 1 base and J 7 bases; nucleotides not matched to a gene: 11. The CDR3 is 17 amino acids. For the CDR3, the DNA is TGCAGTGCTAGAGCCCCTTGGACTAGCGGGGGGGCCAAAGAGCAGTACTTC. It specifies CSARAPWTSGGAKEQYF.

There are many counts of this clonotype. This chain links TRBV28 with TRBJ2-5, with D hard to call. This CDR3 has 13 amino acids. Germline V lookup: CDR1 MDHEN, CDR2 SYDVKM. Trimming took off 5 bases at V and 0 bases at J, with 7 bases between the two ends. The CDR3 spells CASSPKYQETQYF. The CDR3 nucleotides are TGTGCCAGCAGTCCCAAGTACCAAGAGACCCAGTACTTC.

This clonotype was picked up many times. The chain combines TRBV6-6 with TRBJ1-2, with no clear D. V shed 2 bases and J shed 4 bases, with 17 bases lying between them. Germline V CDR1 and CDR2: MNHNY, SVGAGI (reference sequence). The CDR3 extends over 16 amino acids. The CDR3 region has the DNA TGTGCCAGCAGTTACCCGCCCAGGTGGGGAAGCTATGGCTACACCTTC. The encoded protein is CASSYPPRWGSYGYTF.

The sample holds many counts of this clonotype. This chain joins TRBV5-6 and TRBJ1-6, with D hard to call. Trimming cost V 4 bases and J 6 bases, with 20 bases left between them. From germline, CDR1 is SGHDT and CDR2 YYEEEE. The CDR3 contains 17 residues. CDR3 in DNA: TGTGCCAGCAGCGATCAGAAAGCCGGGTCGGGTAATTCACCCCTCCACTTT. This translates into CASSDQKAGSGNSPLHF.

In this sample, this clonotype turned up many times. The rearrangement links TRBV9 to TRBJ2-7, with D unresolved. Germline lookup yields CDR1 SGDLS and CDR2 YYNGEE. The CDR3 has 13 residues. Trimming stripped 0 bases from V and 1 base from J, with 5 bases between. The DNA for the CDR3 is TGTGCCAGCAGCGTAGAGCCTTCCTACGAGCAGTACTTC. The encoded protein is CASSVEPSYEQYF.

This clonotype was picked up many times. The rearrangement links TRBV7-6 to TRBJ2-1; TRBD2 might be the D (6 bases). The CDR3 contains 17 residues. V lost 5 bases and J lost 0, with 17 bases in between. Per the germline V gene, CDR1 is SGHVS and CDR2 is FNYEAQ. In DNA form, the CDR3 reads TGTGCCAGCAGCACGGGGACTTCAAGTAGCTCCTACAATGAGCAGTTCTTC. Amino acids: CASSTGTSSSSYNEQFF.

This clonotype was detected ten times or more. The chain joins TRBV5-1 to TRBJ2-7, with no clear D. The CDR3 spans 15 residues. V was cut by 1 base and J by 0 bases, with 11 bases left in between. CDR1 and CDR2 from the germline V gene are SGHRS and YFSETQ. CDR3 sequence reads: CASSLRVSGSYEQYF. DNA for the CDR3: TGCGCCAGCAGCTTGAGGGTGTCAGGCTCCTACGAGCAGTACTTC.

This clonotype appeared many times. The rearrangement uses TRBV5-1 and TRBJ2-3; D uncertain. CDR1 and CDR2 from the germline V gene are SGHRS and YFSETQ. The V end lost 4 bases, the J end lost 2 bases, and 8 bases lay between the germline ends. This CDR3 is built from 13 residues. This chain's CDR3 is CASSPAATDTQYF. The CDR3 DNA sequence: TGCGCCAGCAGCCCGGCGGCCACAGATACGCAGTATTTT.

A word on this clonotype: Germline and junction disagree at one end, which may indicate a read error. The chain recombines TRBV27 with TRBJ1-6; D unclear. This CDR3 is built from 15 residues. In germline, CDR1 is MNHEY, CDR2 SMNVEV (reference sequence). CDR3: CASSLGSSYNSTLNF. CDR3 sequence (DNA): TGTGCCAGCAGTTTAGGCAGCTCCTATAATTCAACCCTCAACTTT.

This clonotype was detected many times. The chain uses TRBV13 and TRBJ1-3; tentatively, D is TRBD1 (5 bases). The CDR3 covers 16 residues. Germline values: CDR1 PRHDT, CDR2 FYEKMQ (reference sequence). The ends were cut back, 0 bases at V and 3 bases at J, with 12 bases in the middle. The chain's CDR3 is CASSLGDGAYGNTIYF. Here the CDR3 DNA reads TGTGCCAGCAGCTTAGGCGACGGGGCCTATGGAAACACCATATATTTT. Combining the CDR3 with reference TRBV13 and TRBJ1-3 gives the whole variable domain AAGVIQSPRHLIKEKRETATLKCYPIPRHDTVYWYQQGPGQDPQFLISFYEKMQSDKGSIPDRFSAQQFSDYHSELNMSSLELGDSALYFCASSLGDGAYGNTIYFGEGSWLTVV.

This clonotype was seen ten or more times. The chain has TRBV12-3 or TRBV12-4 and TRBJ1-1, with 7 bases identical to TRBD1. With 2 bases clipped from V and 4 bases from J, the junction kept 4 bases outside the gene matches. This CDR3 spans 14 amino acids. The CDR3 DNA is TGTGCCAGCAGTTTATCGGACAGGTTCACTGAAGCTTTCTTT. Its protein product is CASSLSDRFTEAFF.

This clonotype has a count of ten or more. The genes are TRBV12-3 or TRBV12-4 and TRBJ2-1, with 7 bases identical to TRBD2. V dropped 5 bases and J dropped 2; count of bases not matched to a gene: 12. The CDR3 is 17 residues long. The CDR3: CASSPRGSGGAYNEQFF. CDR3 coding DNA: TGTGCCAGCAGTCCCCGGGGTAGTGGGGGGGCCTACAATGAGCAGTTCTTC.

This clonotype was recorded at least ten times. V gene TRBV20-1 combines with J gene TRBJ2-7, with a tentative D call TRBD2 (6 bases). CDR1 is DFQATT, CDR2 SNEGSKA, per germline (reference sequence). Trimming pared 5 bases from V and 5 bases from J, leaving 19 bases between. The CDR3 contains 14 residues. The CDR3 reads CSADGRRGQDEQYF. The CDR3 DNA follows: TGCAGTGCTGACGGGAGAAGAGGGCAAGACGAGCAGTACTTC.

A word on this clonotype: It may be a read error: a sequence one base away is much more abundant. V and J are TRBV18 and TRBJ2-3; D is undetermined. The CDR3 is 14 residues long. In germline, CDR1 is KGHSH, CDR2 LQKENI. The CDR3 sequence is CASSPPGATDKQYF. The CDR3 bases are TGTGCCAGCTCACCCCCAGGAGCAACAGATAAGCAGTATTTT.

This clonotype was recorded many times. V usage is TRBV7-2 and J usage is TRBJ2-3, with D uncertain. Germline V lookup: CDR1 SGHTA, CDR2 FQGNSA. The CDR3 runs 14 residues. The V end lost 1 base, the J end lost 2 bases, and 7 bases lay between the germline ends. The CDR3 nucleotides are TGTGCCAGCAGCTTAGGATTTGTCACAGATACGCAGTATTTT. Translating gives CASSLGFVTDTQYF.

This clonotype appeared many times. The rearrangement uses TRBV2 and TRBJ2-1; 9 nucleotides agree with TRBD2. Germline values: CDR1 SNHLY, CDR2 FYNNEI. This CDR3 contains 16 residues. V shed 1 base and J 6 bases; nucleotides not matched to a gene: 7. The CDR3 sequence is CASSEVVAGGRNEQFF. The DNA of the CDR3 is TGTGCCAGCAGTGAAGTCGTGGCGGGGGGGCGCAATGAGCAGTTCTTC.

CDR3 in DNA: TGTGCCAGCAGAAGGGTGGCCGGGGAGCTGTTTTTT. Its protein is CASRRVAGELFF. The chain has TRBV28 and TRBJ2-2; no reliable D call. The V end lost 6 bases, the J end lost 6 bases, and 8 bases lay between the germline ends. The germline gives CDR1 MDHEN, CDR2 SYDVKM. The CDR3 has 12 residues.

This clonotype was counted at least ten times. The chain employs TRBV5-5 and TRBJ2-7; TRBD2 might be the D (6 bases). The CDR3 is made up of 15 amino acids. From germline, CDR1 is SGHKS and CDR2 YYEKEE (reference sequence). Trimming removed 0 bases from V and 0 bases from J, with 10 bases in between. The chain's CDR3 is CASSLGLDLSYEQYF. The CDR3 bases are TGTGCCAGCAGCTTGGGACTAGACCTCTCCTACGAGCAGTACTTC.

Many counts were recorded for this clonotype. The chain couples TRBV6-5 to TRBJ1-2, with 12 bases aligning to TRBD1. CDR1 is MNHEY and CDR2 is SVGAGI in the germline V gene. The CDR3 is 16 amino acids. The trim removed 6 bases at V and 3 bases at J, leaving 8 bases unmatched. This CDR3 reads CASSTGTGGAYYGYTF. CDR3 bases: TGTGCCAGCAGCACCGGGACAGGGGGCGCATACTATGGCTACACCTTC.

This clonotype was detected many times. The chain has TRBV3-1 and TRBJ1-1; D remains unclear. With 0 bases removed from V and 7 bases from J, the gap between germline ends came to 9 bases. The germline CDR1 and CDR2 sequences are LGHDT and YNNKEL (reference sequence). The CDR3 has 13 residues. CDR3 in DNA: TGTGCCAGCAGCCAAGATAGAAAGGGTGAAGCTTTCTTT. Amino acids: CASSQDRKGEAFF.

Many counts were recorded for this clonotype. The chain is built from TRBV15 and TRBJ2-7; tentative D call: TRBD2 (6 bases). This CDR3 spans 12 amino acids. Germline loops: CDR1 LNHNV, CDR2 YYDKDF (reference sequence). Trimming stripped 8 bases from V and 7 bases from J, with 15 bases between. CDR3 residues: CATGGSGLEQYF. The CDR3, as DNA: TGTGCCACCGGGGGAAGCGGGCTGGAGCAGTACTTC.

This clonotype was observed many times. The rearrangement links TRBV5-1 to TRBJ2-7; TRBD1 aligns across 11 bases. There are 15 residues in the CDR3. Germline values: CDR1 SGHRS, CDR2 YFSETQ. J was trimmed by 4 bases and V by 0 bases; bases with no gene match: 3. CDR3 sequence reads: CASSLGDRGIYEQYF. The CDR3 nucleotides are TGCGCCAGCAGCTTGGGGGACAGGGGGATTTACGAGCAGTACTTC.

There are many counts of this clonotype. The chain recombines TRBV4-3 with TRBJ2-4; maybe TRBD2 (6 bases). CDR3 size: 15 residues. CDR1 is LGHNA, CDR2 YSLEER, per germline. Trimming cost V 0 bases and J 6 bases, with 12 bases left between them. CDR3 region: CASSQDRGLGNIQYF. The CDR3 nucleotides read TGCGCCAGCAGCCAAGATAGGGGACTGGGAAACATTCAGTACTTC.